This T cell receptor (beta chain) was obtained from a study of OX40 agonist ivuxolimab in advanced cancers. About the study: Patients were given ivuxolimab, an antibody that agonizes OX40 (CD134). People who had prior anti-PD-1, anti-PD-L1 or anti-CTLA-4 therapy could take part, and around 40% had some. Points from the study as a whole: Expanded clones belonging to CD8+ T cells outnumbered, on average, those of CD4+.

Trimming removed 5 bases from V and 2 bases from J, with 13 bases in between. This CDR3 is built from 14 residues. Generated by immunoSEQ multiplex PCR, the TCRdb table keeps only in-frame clones and is missing some. Here the sample spans approximately 69,000 clones, 90% being singletons. Points on this clone: Antigen unknown.

The V gene is TRBV7-1, the J gene TRBJ2-7; D possibly corresponds to TRBD2 (5 bases). TRBV7-1 is assigned to the ORF class and has an uncertain function. The sample consisted of CD4+ or CD8+ T cells sorted from blood, taken in a trial of the OX40 agonist ivuxolimab. This TCR derives from an adult with an advanced solid tumor such as melanoma, head and neck, liver or kidney cancer. CDR3 coding DNA: TGTGCCAGCAGCCTAGGCGGGCTCACCTACGAGCAGTACTTC. It yields the protein CASSLGGLTYEQYF.